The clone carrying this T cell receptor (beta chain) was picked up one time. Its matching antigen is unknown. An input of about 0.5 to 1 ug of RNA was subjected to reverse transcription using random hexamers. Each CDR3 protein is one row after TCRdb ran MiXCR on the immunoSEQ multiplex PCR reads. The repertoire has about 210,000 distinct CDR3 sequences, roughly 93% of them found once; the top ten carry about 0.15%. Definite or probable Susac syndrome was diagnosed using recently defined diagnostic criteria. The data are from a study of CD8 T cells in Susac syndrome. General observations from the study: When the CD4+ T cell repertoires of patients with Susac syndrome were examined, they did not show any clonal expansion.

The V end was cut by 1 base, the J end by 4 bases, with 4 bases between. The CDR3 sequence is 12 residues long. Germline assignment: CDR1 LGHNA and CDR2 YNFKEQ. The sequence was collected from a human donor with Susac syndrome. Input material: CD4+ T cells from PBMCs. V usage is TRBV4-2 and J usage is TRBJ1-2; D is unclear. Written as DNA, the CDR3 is TGTGCCAGCAGCCAAGGGCCCTATGGCTACACCTTC. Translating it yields CASSQGPYGYTF.